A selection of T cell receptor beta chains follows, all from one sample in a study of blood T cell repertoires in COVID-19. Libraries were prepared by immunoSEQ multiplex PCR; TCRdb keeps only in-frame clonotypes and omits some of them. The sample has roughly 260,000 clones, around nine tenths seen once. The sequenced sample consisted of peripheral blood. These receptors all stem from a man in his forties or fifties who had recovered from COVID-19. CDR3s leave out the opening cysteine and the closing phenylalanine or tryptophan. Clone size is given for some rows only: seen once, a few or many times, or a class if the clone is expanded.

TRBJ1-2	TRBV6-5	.	ASRSHPGQWDYT
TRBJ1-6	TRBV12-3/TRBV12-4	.	ASSLGGNSPLH
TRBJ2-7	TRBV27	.	ASSLSETGAGEQY
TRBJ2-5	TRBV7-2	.	ASSLTRGGRRETQY
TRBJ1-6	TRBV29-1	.	SVEGQGPLGSPLH
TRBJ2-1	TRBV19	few	ASSMEWGHGEF
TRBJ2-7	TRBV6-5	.	ASSYAPPGQIYEQY
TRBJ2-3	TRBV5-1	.	ASSPGGYGTQY
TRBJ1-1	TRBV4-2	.	ASSQDGNTEAF
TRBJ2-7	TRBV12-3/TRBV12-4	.	ASSSPRPLEQY
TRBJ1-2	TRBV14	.	ASSQDPGVYGYT
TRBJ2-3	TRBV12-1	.	ASSLVFRPGTGTQY
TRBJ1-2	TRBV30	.	AWSKLQTSYGYT
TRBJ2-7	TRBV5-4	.	ASSGGPSYEQY
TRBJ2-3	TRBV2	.	ASRRSGGETDTQY
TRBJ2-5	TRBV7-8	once	ASSANKGGRETQY
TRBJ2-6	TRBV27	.	ASSLGVAGANVLT
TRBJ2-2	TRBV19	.	ASSIATGPRHRDPELF
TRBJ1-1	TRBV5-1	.	ASSLAGRAF
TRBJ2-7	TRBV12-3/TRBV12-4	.	ATEGDNYEQY
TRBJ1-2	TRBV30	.	AWSGPQVYSDYNYGYT
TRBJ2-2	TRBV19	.	ASSIEGRSGRAGLTGELF
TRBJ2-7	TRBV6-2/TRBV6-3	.	ASSFRASGGADEQY
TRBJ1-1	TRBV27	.	AAQTGNTEAF